This passage covers 20 T cell receptor beta chains from one sample sequenced in a study of cytomegalovirus exposure and HLA in healthy donors. Measured with immunoSEQ multiplex PCR; TCRdb has only the in-frame clones, and not every one. The sample lists about 56,000 clones, roughly nine tenths occurring once. The source material was PBMCs. Receptors were obtained from a woman aged 18 to 35 in good health and CMV-seronegative.

The V call is TRBV28, the J call TRBJ2-7; 7 bases map to TRBD2. Germline CDR1 and CDR2: MDHEN and SYDVKM. CDR3 length: 15 amino acids. Trimming removed 3 bases from V and 4 bases from J; junction bases left unmatched: 9. As DNA, the CDR3 is TGTGCCAGCAGTTTCGGTCTAACGGGAGGTTACGAGCAGTACTTC. Translating it yields CASSFGLTGGYEQYF.

This rearrangement joins TRBV27 to TRBJ2-5; D perhaps matches TRBD2 (5 bases). Germline V gene sequence: CDR1 MNHEY, CDR2 SMNVEV (reference sequence). This CDR3 has 13 amino acids. Trimming removed 2 bases from V and 5 bases from J, with 9 bases in between. In DNA form, the CDR3 reads TGTGCCAGCAGTTTACAGACGGGGGAGACCCAGTACTTC. Amino acids: CASSLQTGETQYF.

The rearrangement links TRBV10-3 to TRBJ1-3, with 10 bases identical to TRBD1. V dropped 7 bases and J dropped 4; count of bases not matched to a gene: 4. The CDR3 length is 14 residues. CDR1 and CDR2 from the germline V gene are ENHRY and SYGVKD. The CDR3 region is CAITGTGDGNTIYF. CDR3 DNA: TGTGCCATCACCGGGACAGGGGACGGAAACACCATATATTTT.

This chain links TRBV28 with TRBJ1-1; D might be TRBD1 (5 bases). The CDR3 is 14 residues long. The V gene lost 1 base and the J gene lost 8 bases, with 14 bases spanning the gap. Germline V gene sequence: CDR1 MDHEN, CDR2 SYDVKM. CDR3 sequence: CASSLSGPGLEAFF. In DNA form, the CDR3 reads TGTGCCAGCAGTTTATCAGGGCCAGGGCTCGAAGCTTTCTTT.

The gene calls are TRBV29-1 and TRBJ2-7; TRBD1 agrees at 7 bases. With 5 bases clipped from V and 12 bases from J, the junction kept 10 bases outside the gene matches. CDR1 and CDR2 (germline): SQVTM, ANQGSEA. The CDR3 covers 11 residues. CDR3 nucleotides: TGCAGCGTTAGGGACAGCTTCGGAGGGTACTTC. Amino acid sequence: CSVRDSFGGYF.

The rearrangement links TRBV19 to TRBJ1-2, with a tentative D call TRBD1 (5 bases). Germline lookup yields CDR1 LNHDA and CDR2 SQIVND (reference sequence). With 5 bases removed from V and 2 bases from J, the gap between germline ends came to 15 bases. This CDR3 has 15 amino acids. CDR3 sequence reads: CASSFQGPTNYGYTF. The CDR3 bases are TGTGCCAGTAGTTTTCAGGGCCCTACCAACTATGGCTACACCTTC.

This rearrangement joins TRBV10-3 to TRBJ2-7; 7 positions agree with TRBD1. The CDR3 runs to 16 residues. CDR1 is ENHRY and CDR2 is SYGVKD in the germline V gene. Losses at the gene ends were 2 bases for V and 5 bases for J; bases not matched to a gene: 12. CDR3 coding DNA: TGTGCCATCAGTGAGCCATACTTAGACAGGGCGGACGAGCAGTACTTC. Translation: CAISEPYLDRADEQYF.

This clone came up a few times. V and J are TRBV6-5 and TRBJ2-1, with D perhaps matching TRBD2 (5 bases). V shed 6 bases and J shed 9 bases, with 21 bases lying between them. The CDR3 contains 15 residues. Germline V gene data show CDR1 as MNHEY and CDR2 as SVGAGI. The DNA for the CDR3 is TGTGCCAGCAGGGCCTCCAGGACTTCTCATGGTGAGCAGTTCTTC. Its protein is CASRASRTSHGEQFF.

The chain couples TRBV9 to TRBJ2-3; TRBD2 matches 9 bases. Germline CDR1 reads SGDLS; CDR2 reads YYNGEE. V shed 3 bases and J 1 base; nucleotides not matched to a gene: 9. This CDR3 comprises 17 residues. The CDR3 protein is CASSAWGRTSGTDTQYF. In nucleotides, the CDR3 is TGTGCCAGCAGCGCATGGGGCCGGACTAGCGGCACAGATACGCAGTATTTT. The variable domain in full, completed from reference TRBV9 and TRBJ2-3, reads DSGVTQTPKHLITATGQRVTLRCSPRSGDLSVYWYQQSLDQGLQFLIQYYNGEERAKGNILERFSAQQFPDLHSELNLSSLELGDSALYFCASSAWGRTSGTDTQYFGPGTRLTVL.

The rearrangement links TRBV6-6 to TRBJ2-7, with D possibly TRBD2 on 5 matching bases. Trimming cost V 4 bases and J 2 bases, with 9 bases left between them. The germline V gene has CDR1 MNHNY and CDR2 SVGAGI (reference sequence). The CDR3 has 13 amino acids. CDR3 protein: CASSSGSTYEQYF. The CDR3 bases are TGTGCCAGCAGTTCGGGAAGCACCTACGAGCAGTACTTC.

V usage is TRBV5-6 and J usage is TRBJ2-1, with 7 bases that match TRBD2. The trim removed 6 bases at V and 6 bases at J, leaving 9 bases unmatched. Germline CDR1 reads SGHDT; CDR2 reads YYEEEE. The CDR3 is 14 amino acids. The CDR3 loop reads CASTAGRGRNEQFF. DNA for the CDR3: TGTGCCAGCACCGCGGGGAGGGGACGCAATGAGCAGTTCTTC.

V gene TRBV5-8 combines with J gene TRBJ2-3; 13 bases match TRBD2. The trim removed 2 bases at V and 4 bases at J, leaving 13 bases unmatched. Germline V gene data show CDR1 as SGHTS and CDR2 as YDEGEE. This CDR3 contains 19 residues. The CDR3 is CASSFGTSGTPGWADTQYF. CDR3 DNA sequence: TGTGCCAGCAGCTTCGGGACTAGCGGGACCCCGGGTTGGGCAGATACGCAGTATTTT.

The chain recombines TRBV5-8 with TRBJ1-2; D is ambiguous. Germline CDR1 reads SGHTS; CDR2 reads YDEGEE. Deletions cut 2 bases from V and 7 bases from J, with 6 bases between. The CDR3 runs 11 residues. In DNA, the CDR3 is TGTGCCAGCAGCTTAGCGTTTGGCTACACCTTC. Its translation: CASSLAFGYTF.

The V and J genes are TRBV7-6 and TRBJ2-1; a possible D gene is TRBD2 (7 bases). The V gene lost 1 base and the J gene lost 7 bases, with 17 bases spanning the gap. The CDR3 consists of 16 residues. CDR1 and CDR2 (germline): SGHVS, FNYEAQ. CDR3 sequence: CASSLVTRGAGNEQFF. The CDR3 region has the DNA TGTGCCAGCAGCTTAGTCACTCGGGGGGCGGGGAATGAGCAGTTCTTC.

The rearrangement links TRBV5-4 to TRBJ2-7, with TRBD2 identical over 11 bases. Trimming cost V 4 bases and J 1 base; bases outside gene matches: 4. The germline CDR1 and CDR2 sequences are SGHNT and YYREEE (reference sequence). CDR3 length equals 15 residues. The CDR3 spells CASSRTSGSSYEQYF. The DNA of the CDR3 is TGTGCCAGCAGCAGGACTAGCGGGTCTTCCTACGAGCAGTACTTC.

The J gene is TRBJ2-1, the V gene TRBV5-8, with 16 bases aligning to TRBD2. The V gene's germline CDR1 is SGHTS and CDR2 YDEGEE. The CDR3 loop spans 17 amino acids. The J segment lost 10 bases and the V segment lost 3 bases, leaving 10 bases of the junction unmatched. The CDR3 DNA follows: TGTGCCAGCAGCTGGGGACTAGCGGGGGGGCCGAATGGGGAGCAGTTCTTC. Its translation: CASSWGLAGGPNGEQFF. The full variable domain, with the rest looked up from reference TRBV5-8 and TRBJ2-1, is EAGVTQSPTHLIKTRGQQATLRCSPISGHTSVYWYQQALGLGLQFLLWYDEGEERNRGNFPPRFSGRQFPNYSSELNVNALELEDSALYLCASSWGLAGGPNGEQFFGPGTRLTVL.

This sequence joins TRBV20-1 and TRBJ2-7; D unresolved. The CDR3 is 11 residues long. Trimming removed 2 bases at V and 6 bases at J, with 8 bases between. Germline assignment: CDR1 DFQATT and CDR2 SNEGSKA (reference sequence). DNA of the CDR3: TGCAGTGCTAGATTCAGGTCCGAGCAGTACTTC. Its protein is CSARFRSEQYF.

The chain is built from TRBV9 and TRBJ2-6; weak D call: TRBD2 (5 bases). The CDR3 extends over 14 amino acids. Between the trimmed V and J ends, which lost 7 bases and 0 bases, there was a span of 8 bases. In germline, CDR1 is SGDLS, CDR2 YYNGEE. CDR3 in amino acids: CASARDSGANVLTF. The CDR3 bases are TGTGCCAGCGCGAGGGACTCTGGGGCCAACGTCCTGACTTTC.

V is TRBV29-1 and J is TRBJ1-1; D unresolved. In germline, CDR1 is SQVTM, CDR2 ANQGSEA. The CDR3 spans 11 residues. Trimming cost V 3 bases and J 8 bases, with 10 bases left between them. CDR3 bases: TGCAGCGTTGAGTCGTACAGCGAAGCTTTCTTT. It codes for CSVESYSEAFF.

The rearrangement joins TRBV6-1 to TRBJ1-4, with no clear D. Trimming removed 4 bases from V and 7 bases from J, with 4 bases in between. This CDR3 has 11 residues. Germline CDR1 is MNHNS and CDR2 is SASEGT. CDR3 in DNA: TGTGCCAGCAGTGGACTTGAAAAACTGTTTTTT. It translates to CASSGLEKLFF.